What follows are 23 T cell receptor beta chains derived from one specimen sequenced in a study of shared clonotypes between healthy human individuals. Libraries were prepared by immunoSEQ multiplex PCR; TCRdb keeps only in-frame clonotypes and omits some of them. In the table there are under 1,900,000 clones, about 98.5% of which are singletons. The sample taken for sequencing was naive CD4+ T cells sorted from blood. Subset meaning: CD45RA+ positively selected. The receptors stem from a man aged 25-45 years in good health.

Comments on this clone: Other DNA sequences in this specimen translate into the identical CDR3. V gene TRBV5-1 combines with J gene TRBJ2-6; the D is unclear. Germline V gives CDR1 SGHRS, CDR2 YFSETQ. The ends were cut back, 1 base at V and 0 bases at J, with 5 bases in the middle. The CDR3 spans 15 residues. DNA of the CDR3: TGCGCCAGCAGCTTGACCAGCTCTGGGGCCAACGTCCTGACTTTC. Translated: CASSLTSSGANVLTF.

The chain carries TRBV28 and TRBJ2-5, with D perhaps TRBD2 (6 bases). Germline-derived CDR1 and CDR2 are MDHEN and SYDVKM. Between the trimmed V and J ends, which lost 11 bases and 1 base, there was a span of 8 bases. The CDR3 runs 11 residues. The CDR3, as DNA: TGTGCCCGGAGGGTCCAAGAGACCCAGTACTTC. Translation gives CARRVQETQYF.

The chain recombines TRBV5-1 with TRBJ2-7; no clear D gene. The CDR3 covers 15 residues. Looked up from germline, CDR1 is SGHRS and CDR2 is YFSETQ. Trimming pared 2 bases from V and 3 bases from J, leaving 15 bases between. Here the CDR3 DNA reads TGCGCCAGCAGCTTAGGGTGGGAAGTAGGCTACGAGCAGTACTTC. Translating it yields CASSLGWEVGYEQYF.

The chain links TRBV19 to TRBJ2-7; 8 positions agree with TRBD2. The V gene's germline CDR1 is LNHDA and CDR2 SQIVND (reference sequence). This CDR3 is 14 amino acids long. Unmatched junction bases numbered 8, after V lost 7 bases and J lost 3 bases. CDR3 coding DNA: TGTGCCAGTAAGGCGGGAGGATTAAGCTACGAGCAGTACTTC. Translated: CASKAGGLSYEQYF.

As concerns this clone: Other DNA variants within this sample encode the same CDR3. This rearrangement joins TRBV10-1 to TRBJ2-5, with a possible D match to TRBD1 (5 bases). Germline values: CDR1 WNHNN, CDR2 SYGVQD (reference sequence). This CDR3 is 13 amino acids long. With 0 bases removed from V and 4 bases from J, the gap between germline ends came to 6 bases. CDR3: CASSESGRETQYF. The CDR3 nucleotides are TGCGCCAGCAGTGAGTCGGGGCGAGAGACCCAGTACTTC.

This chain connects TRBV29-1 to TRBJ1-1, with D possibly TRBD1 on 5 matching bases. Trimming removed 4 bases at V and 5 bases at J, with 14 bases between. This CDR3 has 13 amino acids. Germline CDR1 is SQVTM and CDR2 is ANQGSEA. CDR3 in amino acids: CSVATVLVTEAFF. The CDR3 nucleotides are TGCAGCGTTGCGACAGTGCTTGTGACTGAAGCTTTCTTT.

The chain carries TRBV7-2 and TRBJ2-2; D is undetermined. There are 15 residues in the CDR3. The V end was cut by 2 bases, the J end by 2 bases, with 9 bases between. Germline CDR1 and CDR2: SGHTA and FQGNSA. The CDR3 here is CASSLIGSNTGELFF. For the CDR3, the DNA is TGTGCCAGCAGCTTAATCGGGTCAAACACCGGGGAGCTGTTTTTT. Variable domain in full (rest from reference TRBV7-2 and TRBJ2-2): GAGVSQSPSNKVTEKGKDVELRCDPISGHTALYWYRQSLGQGLEFLIYFQGNSAPDKSGLPSDRFSAERTGGSVSTLTIQRTQQEDSAVYLCASSLIGSNTGELFFGEGSRLTVL.

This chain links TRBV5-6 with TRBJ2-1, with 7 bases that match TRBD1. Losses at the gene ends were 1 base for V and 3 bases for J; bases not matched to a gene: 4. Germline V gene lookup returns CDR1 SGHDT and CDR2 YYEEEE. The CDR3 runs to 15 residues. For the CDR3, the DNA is TGTGCCAGCAGCTTGCCTAGGGGGCACTACAATGAGCAGTTCTTC. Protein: CASSLPRGHYNEQFF.

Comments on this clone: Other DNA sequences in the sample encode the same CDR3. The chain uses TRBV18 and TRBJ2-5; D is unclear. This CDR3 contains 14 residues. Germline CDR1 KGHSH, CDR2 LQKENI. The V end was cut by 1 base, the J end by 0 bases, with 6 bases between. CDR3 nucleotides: TGTGCCAGCTCACCACTGGGAAACCAAGAGACCCAGTACTTC. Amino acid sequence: CASSPLGNQETQYF.

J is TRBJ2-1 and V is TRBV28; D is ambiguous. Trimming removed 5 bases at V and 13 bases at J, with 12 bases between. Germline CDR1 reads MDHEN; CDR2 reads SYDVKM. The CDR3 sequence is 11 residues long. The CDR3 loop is CASSAPYYQFF. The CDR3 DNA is TGTGCCAGCAGTGCCCCCTATTATCAGTTCTTC.

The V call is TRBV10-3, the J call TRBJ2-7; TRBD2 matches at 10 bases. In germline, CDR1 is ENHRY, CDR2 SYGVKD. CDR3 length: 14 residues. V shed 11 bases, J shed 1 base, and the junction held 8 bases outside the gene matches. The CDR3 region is CASSRTSGSYEQYF. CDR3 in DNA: TGTGCCTCCTCCCGGACTAGCGGTTCCTACGAGCAGTACTTC.

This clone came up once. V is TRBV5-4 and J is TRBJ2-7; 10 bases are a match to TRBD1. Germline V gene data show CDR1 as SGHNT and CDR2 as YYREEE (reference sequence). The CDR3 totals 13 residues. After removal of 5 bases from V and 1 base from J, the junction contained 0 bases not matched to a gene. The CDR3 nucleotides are TGTGCCAGCAGGGGACAGGGGTCCTACGAGCAGTACTTC. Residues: CASRGQGSYEQYF.

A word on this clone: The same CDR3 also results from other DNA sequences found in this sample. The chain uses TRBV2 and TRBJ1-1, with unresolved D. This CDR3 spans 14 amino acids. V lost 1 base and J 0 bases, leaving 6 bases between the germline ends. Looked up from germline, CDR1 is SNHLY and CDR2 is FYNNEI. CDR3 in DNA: TGTGCCAGCAGTGAAGGCAGGTTGAACACTGAAGCTTTCTTT. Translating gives CASSEGRLNTEAFF.

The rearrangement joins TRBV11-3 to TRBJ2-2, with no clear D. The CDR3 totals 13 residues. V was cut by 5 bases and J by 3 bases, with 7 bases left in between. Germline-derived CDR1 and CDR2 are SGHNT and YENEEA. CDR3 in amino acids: CASSTPYTGELFF. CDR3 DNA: TGTGCCAGCAGCACTCCTTACACCGGGGAGCTGTTTTTT.

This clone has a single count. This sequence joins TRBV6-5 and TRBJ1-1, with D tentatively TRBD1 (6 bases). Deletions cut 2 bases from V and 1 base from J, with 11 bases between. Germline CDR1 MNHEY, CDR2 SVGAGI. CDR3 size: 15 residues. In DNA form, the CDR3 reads TGTGCCAGCAGTTACGAGGGGGGGGAGAACACTGAAGCTTTCTTT. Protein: CASSYEGGENTEAFF.

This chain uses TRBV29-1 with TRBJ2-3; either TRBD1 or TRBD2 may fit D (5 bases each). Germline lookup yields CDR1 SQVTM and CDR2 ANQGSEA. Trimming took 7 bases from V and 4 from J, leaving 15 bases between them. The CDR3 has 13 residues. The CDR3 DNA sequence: TGCAGCGGGGGGAAGGACACGGCAGATACGCAGTATTTT. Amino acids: CSGGKDTADTQYF.

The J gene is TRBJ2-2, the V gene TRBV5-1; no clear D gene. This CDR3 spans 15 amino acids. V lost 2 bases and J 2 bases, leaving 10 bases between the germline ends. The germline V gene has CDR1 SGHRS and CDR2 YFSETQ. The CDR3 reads CASSFVGVNTGELFF. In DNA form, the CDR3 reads TGCGCCAGCAGCTTTGTCGGAGTAAACACCGGGGAGCTGTTTTTT.

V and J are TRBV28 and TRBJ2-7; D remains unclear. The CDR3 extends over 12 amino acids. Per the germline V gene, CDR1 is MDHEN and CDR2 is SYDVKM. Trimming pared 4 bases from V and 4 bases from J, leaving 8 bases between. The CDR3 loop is CASSSEFYEQYF. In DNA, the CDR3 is TGTGCCAGCAGTTCTGAGTTTTACGAGCAGTACTTC.

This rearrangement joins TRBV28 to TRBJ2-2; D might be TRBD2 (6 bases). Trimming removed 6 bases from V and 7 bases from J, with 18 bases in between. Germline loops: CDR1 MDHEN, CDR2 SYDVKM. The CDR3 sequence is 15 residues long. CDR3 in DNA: TGTGCCAGCAGCAGGGCGACCGTGGGGGGCGGGGAGCTGTTTTTT. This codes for CASSRATVGGGELFF. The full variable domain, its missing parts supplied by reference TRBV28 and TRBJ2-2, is DVKVTQSSRYLVKRTGEKVFLECVQDMDHENMFWYRQDPGLGLRLIYFSYDVKMKEKGDIPEGYSVSREKKERFSLILESASTNQTSMYLCASSRATVGGGELFFGEGSRLTVL.

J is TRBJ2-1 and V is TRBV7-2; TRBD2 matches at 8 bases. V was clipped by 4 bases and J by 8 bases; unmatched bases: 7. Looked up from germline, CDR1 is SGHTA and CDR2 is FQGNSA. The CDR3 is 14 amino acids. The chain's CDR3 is CASSSGTSIYEQFF. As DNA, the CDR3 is TGTGCCAGCAGCTCAGGGACTAGTATCTATGAGCAGTTCTTC.

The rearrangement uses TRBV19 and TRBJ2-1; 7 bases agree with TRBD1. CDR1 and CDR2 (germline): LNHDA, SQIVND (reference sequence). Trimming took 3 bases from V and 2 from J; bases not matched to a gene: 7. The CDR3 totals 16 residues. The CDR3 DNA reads TGTGCCAGTAGTATGCCCCGACAGGGAACCTACAATGAGCAGTTCTTC. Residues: CASSMPRQGTYNEQFF.

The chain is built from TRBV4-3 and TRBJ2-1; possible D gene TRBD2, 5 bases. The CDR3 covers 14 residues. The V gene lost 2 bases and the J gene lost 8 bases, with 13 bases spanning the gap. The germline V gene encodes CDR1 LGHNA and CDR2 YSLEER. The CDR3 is CASSQFRGLHEQFF. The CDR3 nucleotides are TGCGCCAGCAGCCAATTTCGGGGTTTACATGAGCAGTTCTTC.

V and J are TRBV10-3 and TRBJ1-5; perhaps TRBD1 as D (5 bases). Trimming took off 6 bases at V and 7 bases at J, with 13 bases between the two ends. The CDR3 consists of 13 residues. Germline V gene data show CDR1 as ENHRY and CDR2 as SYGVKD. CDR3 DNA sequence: TGTGCCATCAGGACGGATCAGGGCCAGCCCCAGCATTTT. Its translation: CAIRTDQGQPQHF.